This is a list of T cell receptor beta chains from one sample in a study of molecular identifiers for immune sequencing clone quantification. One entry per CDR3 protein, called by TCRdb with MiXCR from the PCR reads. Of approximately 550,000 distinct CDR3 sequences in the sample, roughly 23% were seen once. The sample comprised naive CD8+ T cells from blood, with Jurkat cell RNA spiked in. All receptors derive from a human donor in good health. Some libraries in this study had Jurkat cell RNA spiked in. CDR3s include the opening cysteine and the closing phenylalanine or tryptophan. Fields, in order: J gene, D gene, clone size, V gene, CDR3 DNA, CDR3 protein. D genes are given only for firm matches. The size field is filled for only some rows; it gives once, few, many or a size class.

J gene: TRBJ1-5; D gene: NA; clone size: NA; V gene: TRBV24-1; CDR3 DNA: TGTGCCACCAGTGACACCGAAAGCAATCAGCCCCAGCATTTT; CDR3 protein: CATSDTESNQPQHF
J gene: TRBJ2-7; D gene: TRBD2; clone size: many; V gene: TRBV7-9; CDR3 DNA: TGTGCCAGCAGCTCCGAACTAGCGGGCCACGAGCAGTACTTC; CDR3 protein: CASSSELAGHEQYF
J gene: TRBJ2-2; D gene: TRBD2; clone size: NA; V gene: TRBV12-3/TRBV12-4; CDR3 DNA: TGTGCCAGCAGCCAAAGGGTAGCGGGATACACCGGGGAGCTGTTTTTT; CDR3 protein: CASSQRVAGYTGELFF
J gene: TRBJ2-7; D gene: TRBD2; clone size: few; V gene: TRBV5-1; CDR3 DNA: TGCGCCAGCAGCTTGGACTTAGCGGGAGCCTACGAGCAGTACTTC; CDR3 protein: CASSLDLAGAYEQYF
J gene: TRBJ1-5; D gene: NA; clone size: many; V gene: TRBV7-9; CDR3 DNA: TGTGCCAGCAGCTTATCCCCCTTACAGGGCAATCAGCCCCAGCATTTT; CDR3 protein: CASSLSPLQGNQPQHF
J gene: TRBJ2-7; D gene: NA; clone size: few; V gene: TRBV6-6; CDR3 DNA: TGTGCCAGCAGTTATCCCGGTCTTGTAGGCTACGAGCAGTACTTC; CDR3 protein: CASSYPGLVGYEQYF
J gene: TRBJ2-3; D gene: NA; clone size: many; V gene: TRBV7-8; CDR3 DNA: TGTGCCAGCAGCCCCCCGGCAGCCCTAGATACGCAGTATTTT; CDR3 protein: CASSPPAALDTQYF
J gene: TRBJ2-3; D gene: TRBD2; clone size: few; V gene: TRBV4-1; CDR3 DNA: TGCGCCAGCAGCCAAAGACTAGCACCAGATACGCAGTATTTT; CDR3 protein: CASSQRLAPDTQYF
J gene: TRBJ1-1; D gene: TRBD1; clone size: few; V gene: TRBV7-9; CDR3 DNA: TGTGCCAGCACCCTAGAAACTTATATCGGGACAGACCAAGCTTTCTTT; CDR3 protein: CASTLETYIGTDQAFF
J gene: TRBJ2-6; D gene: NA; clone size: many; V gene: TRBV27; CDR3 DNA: TGTGCCAGCAGTTTGATAGGGGTCTCTGGGGCCAACGTCCTGACTTTC; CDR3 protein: CASSLIGVSGANVLTF
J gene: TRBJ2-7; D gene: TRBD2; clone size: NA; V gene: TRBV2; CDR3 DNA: TGTGCCAGCAGTGAAGCGCTTTTGGCTAGCGGGACGCTCTACGAGCAGTACTTC; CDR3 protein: CASSEALLASGTLYEQYF
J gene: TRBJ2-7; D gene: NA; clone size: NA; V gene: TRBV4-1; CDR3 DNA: TGCGCCAGCAGCCATGAACCAGGCCTCCGGGAGCAGTACTTC; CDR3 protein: CASSHEPGLREQYF
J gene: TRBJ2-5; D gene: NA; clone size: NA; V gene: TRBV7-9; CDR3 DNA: TGTGCCAGCAGCTCACAGGGTGACGAGACCCAGTACTTC; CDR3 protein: CASSSQGDETQYF
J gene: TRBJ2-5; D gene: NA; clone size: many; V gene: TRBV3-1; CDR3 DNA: TGTGCCAGCAGCCCCTTAACTGAGGAGACCCAGTACTTC; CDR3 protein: CASSPLTEETQYF
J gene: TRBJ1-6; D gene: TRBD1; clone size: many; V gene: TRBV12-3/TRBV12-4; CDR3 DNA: TGTGCCAGCAGGAGACAGGGTATCGGTTCACCCCTCCACTTT; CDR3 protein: CASRRQGIGSPLHF
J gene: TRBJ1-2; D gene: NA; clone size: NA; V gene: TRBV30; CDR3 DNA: TGTGCCTGGAGTGTAGCCGATGTCTACACCTTC; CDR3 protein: CAWSVADVYTF
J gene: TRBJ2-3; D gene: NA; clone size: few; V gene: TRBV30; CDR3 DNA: TGTGCCTGGAGTCATGAGGCTGGCGGCAGGGTAGATACGCAGTATTTT; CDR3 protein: CAWSHEAGGRVDTQYF
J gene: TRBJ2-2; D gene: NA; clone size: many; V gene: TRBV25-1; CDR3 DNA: TGTGCCAGCAGTGAAGGATTTCTAGCGTCCGGGGAGCTGTTTTTT; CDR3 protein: CASSEGFLASGELFF
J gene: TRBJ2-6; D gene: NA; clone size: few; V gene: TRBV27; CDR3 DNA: TGTGCCAGCGGTTTCGGAGTGGGGGCCAACGTCCTGACTTTC; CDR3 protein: CASGFGVGANVLTF
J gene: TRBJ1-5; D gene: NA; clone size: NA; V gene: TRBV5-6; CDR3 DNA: TGTGCCAGCAGCTTAGGGGGGCCAGGGATCGATCAGCCCCAGCATTTT; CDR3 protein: CASSLGGPGIDQPQHF
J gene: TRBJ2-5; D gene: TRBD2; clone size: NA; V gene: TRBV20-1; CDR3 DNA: TGCAGTGCTCCGCACCTGACTAGCGGGACTGCTGAGGAGACCCAGTACTTC; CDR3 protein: CSAPHLTSGTAEETQYF
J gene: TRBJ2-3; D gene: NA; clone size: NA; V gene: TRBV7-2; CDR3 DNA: TGTGTCAGCAGCTCAGGGGCTAGCGGACACACAGATACGCAGTATTTT; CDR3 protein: CVSSSGASGHTDTQYF
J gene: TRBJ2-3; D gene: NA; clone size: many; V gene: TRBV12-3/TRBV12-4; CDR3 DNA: TGTGCCAGCAGTTTTGTGGTTAGCACAGATACGCAGTATTTT; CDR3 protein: CASSFVVSTDTQYF
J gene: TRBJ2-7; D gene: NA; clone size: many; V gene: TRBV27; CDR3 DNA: TGTGCCAGCAGTTCAAGGCAGGGCGGGTCCTCCTACGAGCAGTACTTC; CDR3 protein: CASSSRQGGSSYEQYF
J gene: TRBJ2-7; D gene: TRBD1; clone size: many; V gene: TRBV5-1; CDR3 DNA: TGCGCCAGCAGCTTGGCCTCTTGGGACAGGGCCGACGAGCAGTACTTC; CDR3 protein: CASSLASWDRADEQYF
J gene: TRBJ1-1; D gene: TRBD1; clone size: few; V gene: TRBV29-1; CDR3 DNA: TGCAGCGTGGTAGGGACAGGGCTTTTGTTCCCTGAAGCTTTCTTT; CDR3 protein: CSVVGTGLLFPEAFF
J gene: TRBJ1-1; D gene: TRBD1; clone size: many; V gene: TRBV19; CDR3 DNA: TGTGCCAGCAGTATACAGGGGATGAACACTGAAGCTTTCTTT; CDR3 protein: CASSIQGMNTEAFF
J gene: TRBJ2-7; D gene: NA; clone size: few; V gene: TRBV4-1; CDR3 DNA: TGCGCCAGCAGCCAAGGTCCGACGGACAGCTACGAGCAGTACTTC; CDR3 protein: CASSQGPTDSYEQYF
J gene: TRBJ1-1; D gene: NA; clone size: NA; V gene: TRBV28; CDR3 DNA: TGTGCCAGCAGTTTCTTTGACCACCCCCGAAAGGCCTTGGACACTGAAGCCTTCTTT; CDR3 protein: CASSFFDHPRKALDTEAFF
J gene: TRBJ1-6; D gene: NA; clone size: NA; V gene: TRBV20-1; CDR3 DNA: TGCAGTGCTCCTATCGGCCCCGGTTCCTATAATTCACCCCTCCACTTT; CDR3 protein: CSAPIGPGSYNSPLHF
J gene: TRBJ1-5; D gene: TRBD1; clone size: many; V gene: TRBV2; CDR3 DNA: TGTGCCAGCAGTCCCCCGACAGGGGGCAATCAGCCCCAGCATTTT; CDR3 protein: CASSPPTGGNQPQHF
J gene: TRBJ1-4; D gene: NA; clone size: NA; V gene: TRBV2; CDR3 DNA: TGTGCCAGCAGTAAAATGTCGACAGTTGAAAAACTGTTTTTT; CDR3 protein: CASSKMSTVEKLFF
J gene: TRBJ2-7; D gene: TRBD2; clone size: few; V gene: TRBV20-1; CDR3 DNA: TGCAGTGCTAGCCCCGTGGTTAGCGGGAGCTCCTACGAGCAGTACTTC; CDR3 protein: CSASPVVSGSSYEQYF
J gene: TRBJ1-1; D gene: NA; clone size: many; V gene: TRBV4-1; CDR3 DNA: TGCGCCAGCAGCCAAGTAGGAAACACTGAAGCTTTCTTT; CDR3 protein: CASSQVGNTEAFF
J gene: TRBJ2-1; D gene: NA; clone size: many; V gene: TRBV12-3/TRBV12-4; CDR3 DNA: TGTGCCAGCAGTTTAGCGAGAAATGAGCAGTTCTTC; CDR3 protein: CASSLARNEQFF
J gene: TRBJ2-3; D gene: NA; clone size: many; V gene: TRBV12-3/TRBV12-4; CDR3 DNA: TGTGCCAGCAGCCCATTTTTAGATACGCAGTATTTT; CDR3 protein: CASSPFLDTQYF
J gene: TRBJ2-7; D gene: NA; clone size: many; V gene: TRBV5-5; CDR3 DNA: TGTGCCAGCAGCCTGTACAAGGGGGTCTACGAGCAGTACTTC; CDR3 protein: CASSLYKGVYEQYF
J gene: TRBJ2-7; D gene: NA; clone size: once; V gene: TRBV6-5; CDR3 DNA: TGTGCCAGCAGCGTATCAGGAGGGGGCGAGCAGTACTTC; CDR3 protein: CASSVSGGGEQYF
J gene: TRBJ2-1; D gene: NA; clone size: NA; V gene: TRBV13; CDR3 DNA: TGTGCCAGCAGCTGGGGGGCCGGCTCCTACAATGAGCAGTTCTTC; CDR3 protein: CASSWGAGSYNEQFF
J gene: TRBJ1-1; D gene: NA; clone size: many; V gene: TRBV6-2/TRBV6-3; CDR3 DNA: TGTGCCAGCAGCTCCGGGTTATACACTGAAGCTTTCTTT; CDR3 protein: CASSSGLYTEAFF
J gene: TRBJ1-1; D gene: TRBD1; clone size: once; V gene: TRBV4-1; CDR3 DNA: TGCGCCAGCAGCGCCAGGGACAGGGGGATTACTGAAGCTTTCTTT; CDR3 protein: CASSARDRGITEAFF